This T cell receptor (beta chain) originates from a study of technical replicates of blood from a handful of donors. The repertoire was sequenced with immunoSEQ multiplex PCR; TCRdb's copy has only in-frame clones and lacks some. The sample contains about 68,000 clones, less than 98% of which appear only once. Trimming shortened V by 3 bases and J by 0 bases, and 9 bases separated the two germline ends. This CDR3 comprises 15 residues. The V gene's germline CDR1 is MDHEN and CDR2 SYDVKM. The sample consisted of T cells isolated from PBMCs. This clonotype was sampled from a human donor in good health. V is TRBV28 and J is TRBJ2-1; D gene unclear. Here the CDR3 reads CASSFFRSSYNEQFF. CDR3 in DNA: TGTGCCAGCAGTTTTTTTAGGAGCTCCTACAATGAGCAGTTCTTC.